This is a list of T cell receptor beta chains from one sample in a study of shared clonotypes between healthy human individuals. TCRdb keeps only in-frame clones here, not all; method: immunoSEQ multiplex PCR. The data show 2 million to 2.5 million clones, 90% to 95% seen once. Sequenced: naive CD4+ T cells sorted from blood. These receptors originate from a man aged 18 to 29 in good health. Each CDR3 is given with its conserved first and last residue. Fields, in order: J gene, V gene, CDR3 protein.

>TRBJ2-3|TRBV15
CATSPRFESDTQYF
>TRBJ2-1|TRBV6-5
CASSYGPGRFEQFF
>TRBJ1-6|TRBV5-1
CASSPARGNSPLHF
>TRBJ2-4|TRBV27
CASSLLGIAKNIQYF
>TRBJ2-7|TRBV10-3
CAISATGGSYEQYF
>TRBJ2-7|TRBV28
CASSLSVSYEQYF
>TRBJ1-1|TRBV5-4
CASSLPEITEAFF
>TRBJ2-7|TRBV30
CAWGQGEYEQYF
>TRBJ2-7|TRBV28
CASGSSGGAFEQYF
>TRBJ1-1|TRBV5-1
CASSLEQNTMNTEAFF
>TRBJ1-5|TRBV19
CASSITDRQPQHF
>TRBJ2-7|TRBV7-9
CASSLFTSGLVEQYF
>TRBJ2-1|TRBV9
CASSAGVSYNEQFF
>TRBJ1-6|TRBV28
CASSISRDRGYNSPLHF
>TRBJ2-3|TRBV29-1
CSVGGLVTDTQYF
>TRBJ2-1|TRBV9
CASSIGVAGDVNEQFF
>TRBJ2-1|TRBV10-2
CASSLLAGGNEQFF
>TRBJ1-6|TRBV4-1
CASSQEINRRDRGGSPLHF
>TRBJ1-2|TRBV5-1
CASSGGQGAYGYTF
>TRBJ1-2|TRBV18
CASSPQSTGGGYGYTF
>TRBJ2-2|TRBV6-1
CASIRGARELFF
>TRBJ2-7|TRBV5-6
CASSLGRRDEQYF
>TRBJ2-7|TRBV18
CASSPARTGEGEQYF
>TRBJ2-7|TRBV28
CASSFGGNEQYF
>TRBJ1-1|TRBV6-6
CASIPTGRHGTEAFF
>TRBJ1-4|TRBV6-1
CASIGQAEKLFF
>TRBJ2-7|TRBV30
CAWRGTGTPEQYF
>TRBJ2-1|TRBV5-6
CASSRGLESYNEQFF
>TRBJ2-5|TRBV5-6
CASRKRGPETQYF
>TRBJ1-3|TRBV9
CASSPSGAGNTIYF
>TRBJ1-1|TRBV12-5
CASGLISNTEAFF
>TRBJ1-6|TRBV2
CASSELGTDYNSPLHF
>TRBJ2-7|TRBV7-2
CASSSLGTPYEQYF
>TRBJ1-4|TRBV28
CASSLGVGTNEKLFF
>TRBJ1-4|TRBV7-2
CASSLVAINEKLFF
>TRBJ2-5|TRBV5-1
CASSSLIGPETQYF
>TRBJ2-6|TRBV5-6
CASTPTGGSFSGANVLTF
>TRBJ1-5|TRBV28
CASSFGRVNQPQHF
>TRBJ1-6|TRBV15
CATSREPRGVTNSPLHF
>TRBJ1-5|TRBV30
CAWGQTNQPQHF
>TRBJ1-2|TRBV5-1
CASSPEGAQGYTF
>TRBJ2-2|TRBV5-1
CASSSDREAGELFF
>TRBJ2-7|TRBV6-1
CASTPGPTYEQYF
>TRBJ2-7|TRBV4-1
CASSRQQSYEQYF
>TRBJ2-3|TRBV27
CASRLAHHTDTQYF